The 14 T cell receptor beta chains listed next were all sequenced from one sample in a study of cytomegalovirus exposure and HLA in healthy donors. The primer mix had 60 Vbeta and 13 Jbeta primers. Sequencing was performed with immunoSEQ multiplex PCR; in TCRdb, only in-frame clones are kept and a portion is missing. The repertoire holds roughly 150,000 clones, with around 85% as singletons. Material: PBMCs. These receptors were obtained from a female donor in good health and CMV-seronegative.

This chain links TRBV10-3 with TRBJ1-2; 8 bases are shared with TRBD1. The CDR3 extends over 15 amino acids. Germline assignment: CDR1 ENHRY and CDR2 SYGVKD. Losses at the gene ends were 4 bases for V and 0 bases for J; bases not matched to a gene: 4. CDR3 protein: CAISGPGQANYGYTF. The CDR3, as DNA: TGTGCCATCAGTGGGCCGGGACAGGCTAACTATGGCTACACCTTC.

This clone was picked up a small number of times. The chain combines TRBV11-2 with TRBJ2-2; maybe TRBD1 (6 bases). This CDR3 has 16 residues. Per the germline V gene, CDR1 is SGHAT and CDR2 is FQNNGV. Trimming removed 6 bases from V and 1 base from J, with 15 bases in between. The CDR3 DNA sequence: TGTGCCAGCAGAAAGTCAGGGGTGTGGAACACCGGGGAGCTGTTTTTT. It yields the protein CASRKSGVWNTGELFF. The full variable domain, in which reference TRBV11-2 and TRBJ2-2 provide the parts outside the CDR3, is EAGVAQSPRYKIIEKRQSVAFWCNPISGHATLYWYQQILGQGPKLLIQFQNNGVVDDSQLPKDRFSAERLKGVDSTLKIQPAKLEDSAVYLCASRKSGVWNTGELFFGEGSRLTVL.

The rearrangement links TRBV29-1 to TRBJ2-2; 7 nucleotides line up with TRBD1. The J segment lost 0 bases and the V segment lost 4 bases, leaving 8 bases of the junction unmatched. In germline, CDR1 is SQVTM, CDR2 ANQGSEA. This CDR3 contains 16 residues. CDR3 bases: TGCAGCGTTGGTGGCAGGGGGTACGCGAACACCGGGGAGCTGTTTTTT. The encoded protein is CSVGGRGYANTGELFF.

The chain couples TRBV9 to TRBJ1-1; TRBD1 matches at 8 bases. Germline V gives CDR1 SGDLS, CDR2 YYNGEE. The J segment lost 0 bases and the V segment lost 2 bases, leaving 6 bases of the junction unmatched. The CDR3 is 16 residues long. The CDR3 reads CASSVGTGSLNTEAFF. CDR3 sequence (DNA): TGTGCCAGCAGCGTCGGGACAGGTTCCCTGAACACTGAAGCTTTCTTT.

V gene TRBV19 combines with J gene TRBJ2-1; possible D gene TRBD1, 6 bases. Trimming cost V 7 bases and J 10 bases, with 17 bases left between them. The CDR3 is 13 amino acids. Germline CDR1 reads LNHDA; CDR2 reads SQIVND (reference sequence). CDR3 nucleotides: TGTGCCAGTATGGGGGCTTACCTCCGCGAGCAGTTCTTC. Its translation: CASMGAYLREQFF.

This sequence joins TRBV5-1 and TRBJ2-1; 10 nucleotides agree with TRBD1. The V and J ends lost 4 bases and 8 bases, in that order; junction bases with no gene match: 6. Germline V gene data show CDR1 as SGHRS and CDR2 as YFSETQ. The CDR3 is 14 amino acids. The CDR3 loop reads CASSLRGTGDEQFF. CDR3 bases: TGCGCCAGCAGCCTTCGAGGGACAGGGGATGAGCAGTTCTTC.

The chain combines TRBV7-6 with TRBJ2-7; 8 nucleotides match TRBD1. This CDR3 has 13 residues. The J segment lost 6 bases and the V segment lost 5 bases, leaving 6 bases of the junction unmatched. CDR1 SGHVS and CDR2 FNYEAQ come from the germline V gene. The CDR3 here is CASSTGQVGEQYF. The CDR3 DNA follows: TGTGCCAGCAGCACGGGACAGGTCGGCGAGCAGTACTTC. The full variable domain, with the rest looked up from reference TRBV7-6 and TRBJ2-7, is GAGVSQSPRYKVTKRGQDVALRCDPISGHVSLYWYRQALGQGPEFLTYFNYEAQQDKSGLPNDRFSAERPEGSISTLTIQRTEQRDSAMYRCASSTGQVGEQYFGPGTRLTVT.

The chain links TRBV27 to TRBJ2-7, with a weak D call TRBD2 (6 bases). The V end was cut by 0 bases, the J end by 7 bases, with 16 bases between. Germline CDR1 and CDR2: MNHEY and SMNVEV (reference sequence). The CDR3 is 15 residues long. DNA of the CDR3: TGTGCCAGCAGTTTATCGTTGGCTTCACGGGGGGAGCAGTACTTC. Translating it yields CASSLSLASRGEQYF.

This clone was seen only once. The chain joins TRBV27 to TRBJ2-7, with 10 bases aligning to TRBD1. Unmatched junction bases numbered 10, after V lost 5 bases and J lost 6 bases. Germline lookup yields CDR1 MNHEY and CDR2 SMNVEV (reference sequence). The CDR3 runs to 15 residues. The CDR3 sequence: CASSVRQGARSEQYF. The CDR3 DNA reads as TGTGCCAGCAGTGTTAGACAGGGGGCGCGTAGCGAGCAGTACTTC.

The chain combines TRBV5-1 with TRBJ1-4; TRBD1 matches 8 bases. Germline CDR1 SGHRS, CDR2 YFSETQ. This CDR3 has 14 residues. J gave up 8 bases and V 4 bases, and 7 bases lay outside the gene matches. Here the CDR3 reads CASSHGQGSEKLFF. CDR3 coding DNA: TGCGCCAGCAGCCACGGACAGGGTAGCGAAAAACTGTTTTTT.

The V call is TRBV25-1, the J call TRBJ1-3, with TRBD1 identical over 7 bases. The CDR3 covers 14 residues. J lost 4 bases, V lost 1 base, and 1 base had no gene match. Germline lookup yields CDR1 MGHDK and CDR2 SYGVNS. The CDR3 loop is CASSEWDRGNTIYF. In nucleotides, the CDR3 is TGTGCCAGCAGTGAATGGGACAGAGGAAACACCATATATTTT.

The chain couples TRBV7-6 to TRBJ2-7; TRBD2 aligns across 7 bases. CDR3 length: 16 residues. Germline loops: CDR1 SGHVS, CDR2 FNYEAQ. Unmatched junction bases numbered 9, after V lost 1 base and J lost 3 bases. The chain's CDR3 is CASSLGALAVNYEQYF. In DNA, the CDR3 is TGTGCCAGCAGCTTAGGGGCCCTAGCGGTAAACTACGAGCAGTACTTC.

The rearrangement uses TRBV15 and TRBJ2-5; D is possibly TRBD2 (5 bases). Trimming shortened V by 1 base and J by 5 bases, and 11 bases separated the two germline ends. Germline V gene lookup returns CDR1 LNHNV and CDR2 YYDKDF (reference sequence). There are 14 residues in the CDR3. The CDR3 loop is CATSRVASSETQYF. DNA of the CDR3: TGTGCCACCAGCAGAGTGGCTAGCAGCGAGACCCAGTACTTC.

The genes are TRBV4-1 and TRBJ2-7; 7 bases fit TRBD2. Germline V gene data show CDR1 as MGHRA and CDR2 as YSYEKL. The CDR3 has 17 amino acids. J gave up 2 bases and V 0 bases, and 10 bases lay outside the gene matches. This chain's CDR3 is CASSQDGAGTTPYEQYF. CDR3 DNA: TGCGCCAGCAGCCAAGATGGGGCCGGGACTACCCCCTACGAGCAGTACTTC.